This T cell receptor beta chain derives from a study of naive and memory T cell subsets. Blood and skin TCR RNA was reverse transcribed with alpha and beta constant primers. Using its own MiXCR run on the UMI-ligation and nested PCR reads, TCRdb lists one record per CDR3 protein. The table has roughly 18,000 distinct CDR3 sequences, 7.5% to 10% seen once. The treatment here: skin biopsy from PPD injection site in Mantoux-positive individual. Unsorted total RNA, roughly 1 to 1,100 ng, was DNase treated before reverse transcription. This clonotype appeared many times. Germline V gene lookup returns CDR1 LNHNV and CDR2 YYDKDF (reference sequence). Trimming stripped 4 bases from V and 1 base from J, with 6 bases between. The CDR3 is 13 residues long.

The TCR originated in an adult in good health. This specimen consisted of skin, obtained from a tuberculin skin test site. V and J are TRBV15 and TRBJ2-3; D is unresolved. The CDR3 loop reads CATSIQGTDTQYF. The CDR3 DNA is TGTGCCACCAGCATTCAGGGCACAGATACGCAGTATTTT.